This TCR beta chain is drawn from a study of identical twins. Study-wide results and caveats: Analyses of zero insertions could be partly confounded by invariant MAIT and iNKT cells. Out-of-frame beta sequences exhibited a weaker degree of excess twin sharing.

TCRdb fed the 5' RACE reads into MiXCR, producing one record per CDR3 protein. The sample shows around 530,000 distinct CDR3 sequences, approximately 14% of them seen only once. This clonotype has a handful of counts. No antigen is known for it. All donors were healthy Caucasians. Losses at the gene ends were 3 bases for V and 8 bases for J; bases not matched to a gene: 9. The CDR3 has 16 residues. These data also featured in a second study, about yellow fever vaccine responses in identical twins.

The sequence came from a woman aged 18-29 years in good health. The chain recombines TRBV12-3 or TRBV12-4 with TRBJ2-1; 11 bases match TRBD2. Sequenced material: CD4+ T cells sorted from blood. Written as DNA, the CDR3 is TGTGCCAGCAGTTTTCATAGCGGGGGGGCCTATCATGAGCAGTTCTTC. It codes for CASSFHSGGAYHEQFF.